Listed below are T cell receptor beta chains from one sample, sequenced in a study of regulatory T cells in long-lasting Graves disease. Each CDR3 protein gets one entry after TCRdb re-called the multiplex PCR reads with MiXCR. The data hold around 340,000 distinct CDR3 sequences, with around 20% observed a single time. This specimen was peripheral blood mononuclear cells (PBMCs), taken when the disease was refractory, from a patient treated with antithyroid drugs. These receptors all come from a female donor with Graves disease. Each CDR3 is given with its conserved first and last residue. D genes are given only for firm matches. Rows may omit the clone size; those that give it use once, few, many or a size class.

TRBJ2-2 | NA | TRBD1 | TRBV5-1 | TGCGCCAGCAGCCGTGATCTCCCCGGGACAGGGGATCACACCGGGGAGCTGTTTTTT | CASSRDLPGTGDHTGELFF
TRBJ1-2 | many | NA | TRBV28 | TGTGCCAGCAGTTTGTCATTATCGGGACACTCATATGGCTACACCTTC | CASSLSLSGHSYGYTF
TRBJ2-2 | few | TRBD1 | TRBV18 | TGTGCCAGCTCAGGCCAGGGGGTCGCCGGGGAGCTGTTTTTT | CASSGQGVAGELFF
TRBJ2-3 | few | NA | TRBV20-1 | TGCAGTGCTAGAATCTCCGGCCGGGATACGCAGTATTTT | CSARISGRDTQYF
TRBJ2-3 | NA | TRBD2 | TRBV29-1 | TGCAGCGCACATAGCGGGATGCAATTCGACGCGCAGTATTTT | CSAHSGMQFDAQYF
TRBJ2-1 | NA | TRBD2 | TRBV5-1 | TGCGCCAGCAGCTTGGACGGTACAGCGGGGGACTATGAGCAGTTCTTC | CASSLDGTAGDYEQFF
TRBJ1-4 | few | NA | TRBV6-5 | TGTGCCAGCAGTTACCGGGGGGACGGGGGTAATGAAAAACTGTTTTTT | CASSYRGDGGNEKLFF
TRBJ2-2 | few | NA | TRBV29-1 | TGCAGCGTTGCGTCGGAGAACACCGGGGAGCTGTTTTTT | CSVASENTGELFF
TRBJ1-1 | many | NA | TRBV3-1 | TGTGCCAGCAGCCAAGCTCGCGGGCTTACTGAAGCTTTCTTT | CASSQARGLTEAFF
TRBJ1-6 | many | TRBD1 | TRBV7-2 | TGTGCCAGCAGCCCCCGGGACAGGGGGAATTCACCCCTCCACTTT | CASSPRDRGNSPLHF
TRBJ1-5 | few | NA | TRBV7-2 | TGTGCCAGCAGCTTAGGACACGTTAGCAATCAGCCCCAGCATTTT | CASSLGHVSNQPQHF
TRBJ2-4 | NA | NA | TRBV4-2 | TGTGCCAGCAGCCTCTCGACATGGTCAGACATTCAGTACTTC | CASSLSTWSDIQYF
TRBJ1-1 | NA | NA | TRBV3-1 | TGTGCCAGCAGCCAGGGTCAGGGGCTAGCTGAAGCTTCCTTT | CASSQGQGLAEASF
TRBJ1-5 | many | NA | TRBV12-3/TRBV12-4 | TGTGCCAGCAGTTTTGAACCGTCCCAGCCCCAGCATTTT | CASSFEPSQPQHF
TRBJ2-7 | many | NA | TRBV7-8 | TGTGCCAGCAGCTGGTCATCCTACGAGCAGTACTTC | CASSWSSYEQYF
TRBJ2-3 | NA | NA | TRBV15 | TGTGCCACCAGCTCTCGGGAGCCCACAGATACGCAGTATTTT | CATSSREPTDTQYF
TRBJ2-2 | many | TRBD1 | TRBV12-3/TRBV12-4 | TGTGCCAGCAGTCCGACAGGGCACACCGGGGAGCTGTTTTTT | CASSPTGHTGELFF
TRBJ1-3 | NA | TRBD1 | TRBV6-1 | TGTGCCAGCAGAAACCGGGACAGGGTTCGTTCTGGAAACACCATATATTTT | CASRNRDRVRSGNTIYF
TRBJ2-2 | many | NA | TRBV6-1 | TGTGCCAGCAGCTCCCCCCTGCAGATCGGGGAGCTGTTTTTT | CASSSPLQIGELFF
TRBJ2-5 | many | NA | TRBV11-2 | TGTGCCAGCAGCGCTAGACAGTTAAGGGTACGGGAGACCCAGTACTTC | CASSARQLRVRETQYF
TRBJ1-1 | many | TRBD1 | TRBV12-3/TRBV12-4 | TGTGCCAGCAGCGACCGGACAGGGGGACGGATGAACACTGAAGCTTTCTTT | CASSDRTGGRMNTEAFF
TRBJ1-2 | many | TRBD1 | TRBV24-1 | TGTGCCACCAGTGATCCGGGACAGGGTCACTATGGCTACACCTTC | CATSDPGQGHYGYTF
TRBJ1-2 | NA | NA | TRBV7-9 | TGTGCCAGCAGCTTGATACCCGGACAGAGAGCCCCTAACTATGGCTACACCTTC | CASSLIPGQRAPNYGYTF
TRBJ2-7 | few | NA | TRBV20-1 | TGCAGTGCTAGAGACGTTTACCGGGACGAACCTTTACGGGTCTACGAGCAGTACTTC | CSARDVYRDEPLRVYEQYF
TRBJ2-5 | many | NA | TRBV6-5 | TGTGCCAGCAGTTACTCGGCGGGAAACGGGGAGACCCAGTACTTC | CASSYSAGNGETQYF
TRBJ2-5 | many | TRBD2 | TRBV28 | TGTGCCAGCAGTCCCGGCTCGAGCGGGGGGCTCCAAGAGACCCAGTACTTC | CASSPGSSGGLQETQYF
TRBJ1-6 | many | NA | TRBV6-1 | TGTGCCAGCAGTGAAGCGCGATCCACTAATTCACCCCTCCACTTT | CASSEARSTNSPLHF
TRBJ2-1 | NA | TRBD2 | TRBV27 | TGTGCCAGCAGTCCCCTTAGCGGGGGGGCCTACAATGAGCAGTTCTTC | CASSPLSGGAYNEQFF
TRBJ2-6 | once | TRBD1 | TRBV14 | TGTGCCAGCAGCGGCACAGGGGATACTGGGGCCAACGTCCTGACTTTC | CASSGTGDTGANVLTF
TRBJ1-2 | NA | NA | TRBV20-1 | TGCTCCGGGGGGGATAACTATGGCTACACCTTC | CSGGDNYGYTF
TRBJ2-5 | NA | NA | TRBV30 | TGTGCCTGGAGTCTCACAAAAGAGACCCAGTACTTC | CAWSLTKETQYF
TRBJ2-5 | many | NA | TRBV7-2 | TGTGCCAGCAGCTTAGCTGGCAGGGTACACGAGACCCAGTACTTC | CASSLAGRVHETQYF
TRBJ1-2 | many | NA | TRBV12-3/TRBV12-4 | TGTGCCAGCAGCCACGACGTGACTCTCGGCTACACCTTC | CASSHDVTLGYTF
TRBJ1-5 | many | NA | TRBV6-1 | TGTGCCAGCATCAGACAGGCCAATCAGCCCCAGCATTTT | CASIRQANQPQHF
TRBJ1-2 | NA | NA | TRBV6-1 | TGTGCCAGCAGTCAGTATAGCTACACCTTC | CASSQYSYTF
TRBJ2-7 | many | NA | TRBV2 | TGTGCCAGCAGTCAACAGGTTGAGCAGTACTTC | CASSQQVEQYF
TRBJ1-5 | few | NA | TRBV3-1 | TGTGCCAGCAGCCAAGCTCCAGGTAATCAGCCCCAGCATTTT | CASSQAPGNQPQHF
TRBJ2-7 | many | NA | TRBV15 | TGTGCCACCAGCGTGGCCCTCGGGTATATGGCGTATACGGCCTACGAGCAGTACTTC | CATSVALGYMAYTAYEQYF
TRBJ2-5 | many | TRBD2 | TRBV27 | TGTGCCAGCAGCTCGACTAGCGGGAGTAAGTCCCAGTACTTC | CASSSTSGSKSQYF
TRBJ2-7 | many | NA | TRBV12-3/TRBV12-4 | TGTGCCAGCAGTTTAGTAGGGAGGAGGCAGTACTTC | CASSLVGRRQYF
TRBJ1-1 | NA | NA | TRBV4-3 | TGCGCCAGCAGCCCCCAGCGTCAGGGCTTTGAAGCTTTCTTT | CASSPQRQGFEAFF
TRBJ1-5 | many | TRBD1 | TRBV12-3/TRBV12-4 | TGTGCCAGCAGTACCGGACAGGGAAGCAATCAGCCCCAGCATTTT | CASSTGQGSNQPQHF
TRBJ2-1 | NA | TRBD2 | TRBV12-3/TRBV12-4 | TGTGCCAGCAGCCGGGGACTAGCCGTTGAGCAGTTCTTC | CASSRGLAVEQFF
TRBJ2-2 | few | NA | TRBV13 | TGTGCCAGCAGCCGCCCCACCACCGGGGAGCTGTTTTTT | CASSRPTTGELFF
TRBJ2-3 | NA | TRBD2 | TRBV28 | TGTGCCAGCAGTTTTTTCGGGCGGGACTACACAGATACGCAGTATTTT | CASSFFGRDYTDTQYF
TRBJ1-3 | NA | NA | TRBV29-1 | TGCAGCGTCTCGAGTGCAGTAGGGAACACCATATATTTT | CSVSSAVGNTIYF